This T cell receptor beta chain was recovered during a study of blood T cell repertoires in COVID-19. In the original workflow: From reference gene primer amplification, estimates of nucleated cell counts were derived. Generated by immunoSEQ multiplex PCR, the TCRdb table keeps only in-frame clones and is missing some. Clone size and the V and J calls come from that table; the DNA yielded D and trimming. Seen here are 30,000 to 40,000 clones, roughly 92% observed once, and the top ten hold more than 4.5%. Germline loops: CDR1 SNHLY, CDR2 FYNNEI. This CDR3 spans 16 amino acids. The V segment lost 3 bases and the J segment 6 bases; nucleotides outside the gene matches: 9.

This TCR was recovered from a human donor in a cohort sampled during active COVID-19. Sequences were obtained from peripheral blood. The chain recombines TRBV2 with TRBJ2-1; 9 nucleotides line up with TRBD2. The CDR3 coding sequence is TGTGCCAGCAGTGACCCCGGCCTAGCGGGATTCAATGAGCAGTTCTTC. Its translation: CASSDPGLAGFNEQFF.